This note documents a single TCR beta chain sequence. Antigen unknown. This entry belongs to a study of Graves' ophthalmopathy and Graves' hyperthyroidism. The V gene end was trimmed by 6 bases and the J gene end by 1 base; junction bases not matched to a gene: 13. This CDR3 contains 17 residues. Germline assignment: CDR1 MNHNY and CDR2 SVGAGI (reference sequence). The TCR beta CDR3 regions underwent amplification from RNA transcripts. Investigators did first-round RT-PCR with HTBI primers, then second-round multiplex PCR. TCRdb re-analysed the multiplex PCR reads in MiXCR, keeping a single row per CDR3 protein. In the table there are about 740,000 distinct CDR3 sequences, roughly 40% of which are singletons. Donors with ophthalmopathy: moderate-to-severe activity, CAS ≥3, NOSPECS ≥4, duration under 3 months. Findings and limits, study-wide: Sensitivity of around 85% and specificity of about 81% were achieved when a 13-signature model separated ophthalmopathy from stable hyperthyroidism. Prediction of ophthalmopathy progression reached roughly 64% sensitivity and around 75% specificity.

The TCR originated in an adult man with Graves' ophthalmopathy. The source material was peripheral blood. This chain joins TRBV6-6 and TRBJ1-1, with 8 bases matching TRBD1. This chain's CDR3 is CASRPTPSTGGNTEAFF. The CDR3 DNA reads as TGTGCCAGCAGACCGACACCCTCAACAGGGGGGAACACTGAAGCTTTCTTT.